A selection of T cell receptor beta chains follows, all from one sample in a study of identical twins. TCRdb reprocessed the 5' RACE reads with MiXCR, giving one entry per CDR3 protein. This repertoire shows 400,000 to 500,000 distinct CDR3 sequences, roughly 20% found once; its top ten account for 12%. The sample comprised naive T cells sorted from blood. These receptors originate from a man aged 50 to 60 in good health. Each CDR3 is given with its conserved first and last residue.

>TRBV7-2|15|TRBJ2-7
CASSLVLAGGREQYF
>TRBV2|15|TRBJ1-2
CASRETVRTGNGYTF
>TRBV6-2/TRBV6-3|13|TRBJ2-1
CASSDQPHRFRFF
>TRBV18|16|TRBJ2-1
CASSPPTSGRAGEQFF
>TRBV10-3|17|TRBJ1-5
CAISESVWEGPTQPQHF
>TRBV9|15|TRBJ2-1
CASSVGSGGRDEQFF
>TRBV5-1|17|TRBJ1-6
CASSLIGTGAYNSPLHF
>TRBV6-1|13|TRBJ1-3
CASRNMGGNTIYF
>TRBV5-1|14|TRBJ1-5
CASSLGMGTGPQHF
>TRBV6-2/TRBV6-3|18|TRBJ2-2
CASSSLGLAATLREELFF
>TRBV27|13|TRBJ1-1
CASRLDRGLLAFF
>TRBV7-9|13|TRBJ1-2
CASSSGRVYGYTF
>TRBV4-1|15|TRBJ2-5
CASSQEGSRKETQYF
>TRBV6-5|16|TRBJ1-2
CASSYSMSGSGYGYTF
>TRBV29-1|15|TRBJ1-1
CSVEDMTVRDTEAFF
>TRBV24-1|15|TRBJ2-3
CATSVYGGGTDTQYF
>TRBV10-3|13|TRBJ2-1
CAISEIDGNEQFF
>TRBV20-1|12|TRBJ1-1
CSATRSNTEAFF
>TRBV28|16|TRBJ2-1
CASSLALAAVLNEQFF
>TRBV10-3|15|TRBJ1-1
CAISESSGLNTEAFF
>TRBV20-1|14|TRBJ1-1
CSARPWEGGTEAFF
>TRBV5-1|13|TRBJ2-7
CASSLRQSYEQYF
>TRBV29-1|13|TRBJ1-1
CSVEMRAGTEAFF
>TRBV6-2/TRBV6-3|17|TRBJ1-5
CASSYLLGKERDQPQHF
>TRBV20-1|15|TRBJ2-1
CSAFFSGLIYNEQFF
>TRBV29-1|14|TRBJ2-5
CSVEARAYQETQYF
>TRBV5-6|16|TRBJ2-2
CASTSGTGVIAGELFF
>TRBV5-5|17|TRBJ2-2
CASSLVTGGLDTGELFF
>TRBV6-1|15|TRBJ2-7
CASTPRTGGSYEQYF
>TRBV4-2|16|TRBJ2-1
CASSQAGFSSYNEQFF
>TRBV7-7|13|TRBJ2-1
CASSLDSDLEQFF
>TRBV15|15|TRBJ2-7
CATSRLGQGDGEQYF
>TRBV12-3/TRBV12-4|13|TRBJ1-2
CASSPTANYGYTF
>TRBV7-8|15|TRBJ2-1
CASSSGRSPWNEQFF
>TRBV10-3|17|TRBJ2-1
CAISPHSSSRSYNEQFF
>TRBV19|14|TRBJ2-1
CASSVDRGHDEQFF
>TRBV20-1|15|TRBJ2-7
CSARPGQGGTYEQYF
>TRBV9|13|TRBJ2-5
CASSPPREETQYF
>TRBV12-3/TRBV12-4|11|TRBJ2-3
CASSLQDTQYF
>TRBV20-1|15|TRBJ1-5
CSAISGDVRNQPQHF
>TRBV15|15|TRBJ2-1
CATARLAGGYNEQFF
>TRBV19|14|TRBJ2-7
CASSFTGTSYEQYF
>TRBV20-1|11|TRBJ2-5
CSARAGETQYF
>TRBV11-2|15|TRBJ2-5
CASSDQRERWETQYF
>TRBV27|18|TRBJ2-5
CASSFHPVRETWGETQYF
>TRBV5-6|18|TRBJ2-7
CASSLGVRGPPKTYEQYF
>TRBV10-3|15|TRBJ2-7
CAISDSAGGSYEQYF